This TCR beta chain was obtained from a study of CD8 T cells in ankylosing spondylitis. Study results and limitations: Researchers reportedly found disease-linked clones significantly enriched in matched ankylosing spondylitis synovial fluid.

The V and J ends lost 7 bases and 1 base, in that order; junction bases with no gene match: 12. The germline gives CDR1 SGHTA, CDR2 FQGNSA. This CDR3 has 17 residues. This clonotype was counted at least ten times. The antigen remains undetermined. Each CDR3 protein is one row after TCRdb ran MiXCR on the 5' RACE reads. The table has 150,000 to 200,000 distinct CDR3 sequences, approximately 12% seen once; the top ten hold roughly 11%. The V and J genes are TRBV7-2 and TRBJ2-2; 7 bases agree with TRBD2. Sequencing used blood, either unsorted or a sorted T cell fraction (not recorded which). The receptor's source is a female donor with ankylosing spondylitis or in good health (not recorded which). The CDR3 sequence is CASTLPPGTKNTGELFF. CDR3 coding DNA: TGTGCCAGCACCCTACCCCCCGGGACTAAGAACACCGGGGAGCTGTTTTTT.